A selection of T cell receptor beta chains follows, all from one sample in a study of CD8+ T cells in alopecia areata. TCRdb's table, derived via immunoSEQ multiplex PCR, lists solely in-frame clones and lacks some. The sample holds 100,000 to 150,000 clones, 45% to 50% seen once. The sequencing used CD8+ T cells sorted from blood, collected at week 0. The receptors were sampled from a human donor with alopecia areata. Each CDR3 is given with its conserved first and last residue. D genes are given only for firm matches. Expanded clones get a size class; other rows say once, few or many, or leave the size out.

j_call,d_call,v_call,clone_size,cdr3_aa,cdr3_nt
TRBJ2-1,-,TRBV5-6,-,CASSLEWDYNEQFF,TGTGCCAGCAGCTTGGAATGGGACTACAATGAGCAGTTCTTC
TRBJ1-1,-,TRBV19,few,CASSDRGDTEAFF,TGTGCCAGTAGTGACAGAGGGGACACTGAAGCTTTCTTT
TRBJ2-1,-,TRBV9,-,CASSLFGSGNEQFF,TGTGCCAGCAGCCTTTTCGGATCGGGGAATGAGCAGTTCTTC
TRBJ2-5,-,TRBV27,-,CASTLGETQYF,TGTGCCAGCACCTTGGGAGAGACCCAGTACTTC
TRBJ1-2,TRBD1,TRBV29-1,-,CSVEGQGDGYTF,TGCAGCGTTGAAGGACAGGGGGATGGCTACACCTTC
TRBJ1-1,-,TRBV6-5,-,CASSYEGGNTEAFF,TGTGCCAGCAGTTACGAAGGCGGGAACACTGAAGCTTTCTTT
TRBJ1-1,-,TRBV27,-,CASRVGDTEAFF,TGTGCCAGCAGGGTAGGAGACACTGAAGCTTTCTTT
TRBJ2-3,TRBD1,TRBV6-4,-,CASSDSAGGADTQYF,TGTGCCAGCAGTGACTCGGCAGGGGGCGCAGATACGCAGTATTTT
TRBJ1-2,TRBD1,TRBV15,once,CATSRDTTGTLVGYTF,TGTGCCACCAGCAGAGATACGACAGGGACCCTCGTTGGCTACACCTTC
TRBJ1-1,-,TRBV30,-,CAWSGRTENTEAFF,TGTGCCTGGAGTGGACGGACAGAGAACACTGAAGCTTTCTTT
TRBJ2-7,-,TRBV29-1,-,CSVDFLGPGGYEQYF,TGCAGCGTTGATTTTTTGGGACCTGGGGGTTACGAGCAGTACTTC
TRBJ2-5,-,TRBV5-4,-,CASSLYSETQYF,TGTGCCAGCAGCTTGTATTCGGAGACCCAGTACTTC
TRBJ2-5,-,TRBV13,-,CASSLSQETQYF,TGTGCCAGCAGCTTATCCCAAGAGACCCAGTACTTC
TRBJ1-6,-,TRBV7-9,few,CASSSQGGGNSPLHF,TGTGCCAGCAGCTCTCAAGGGGGAGGTAATTCACCCCTCCACTTT